The rows below give T cell receptor beta chains drawn from one sample of a study of PD-1 blockade in classical Hodgkin lymphoma. The data were produced by immunoSEQ multiplex PCR, yet TCRdb's version contains in-frame clones alone and is incomplete. The sample has some 70,000 clones; over 90% are singletons. The sequencing sample was made of peripheral blood mononuclear cells (PBMCs). Receptor source: a human donor with classical Hodgkin lymphoma. The CDR3 runs from the conserved cysteine through the conserved F or W. The size of a clone is reported for some rows only, either as once, few or many, or as a class for expanded clones.

clone_size v_call cdr3_aa
NA TRBV18 CASSPGGAAAENEQFF
NA TRBV19 CASSNRDSPLHF
NA TRBV19 CASYQGPSSYSNQPQHF
NA TRBV5-6 CASSPGTSSTYEQYF
NA TRBV18 CASSPPSARVKDTQYF
once TRBV11-2 CASSTGTVFGYGYTF
NA TRBV28 CASTRLRGRDGYTF
NA TRBV7-6 CASSLLPLDREDQPQHF
NA TRBV29-1 CSVESRFQETQYF
once TRBV2 CASQWTGGDGYTF
NA TRBV27 CASSLSGLSSYEQYF
NA TRBV9 CASSSPGGSGAGDTQYF
NA TRBV28 CASSLSRNTEAFF
NA TRBV11-3 CASSFRDGTYEQYF
NA TRBV4-1 CASSPLRADLLSEQYF
NA TRBV6-1 CASSEGQGNSPLHF
NA TRBV9 CASSVGREEGQFF
NA TRBV7-2 CASSRDPIPRYNEQFF